A single sample is the source of the 28 T cell receptor beta chains below, sequenced in a study of blood T cell repertoires in COVID-19. Assay: immunoSEQ multiplex PCR; the TCRdb copy retains only in-frame clones and omits some. This table has more than 90,000 clones, roughly nine tenths appearing once. The sequenced sample was peripheral blood. The receptors shown here come from a man aged 70 or older who had recovered from COVID-19.

The chain couples TRBV4-1 to TRBJ1-6; D might be TRBD1 (6 bases). The germline V and J ends were trimmed by 6 bases and 5 bases, with 14 bases remaining between them. The CDR3 loop spans 15 amino acids. Germline loops: CDR1 MGHRA, CDR2 YSYEKL. The DNA for the CDR3 is TGCGCCAGCAGGATACAGGGACCCGATAATTCACCCCTCCACTTT. Translating gives CASRIQGPDNSPLHF.

The V gene is TRBV19, the J gene TRBJ2-1, with 8 bases identical to TRBD1. This CDR3 spans 15 amino acids. Germline V gives CDR1 LNHDA, CDR2 SQIVND (reference sequence). Unmatched junction bases numbered 11, after V lost 5 bases and J lost 8 bases. CDR3 sequence reads: CASSRQDRGGDEQFF. CDR3 nucleotides: TGTGCCAGTAGTCGCCAAGACAGGGGTGGCGATGAGCAGTTCTTC.

In this sample, this clone turned up a few times. The chain is built from TRBV5-1 and TRBJ2-7; the match to TRBD1 covers 11 bases. CDR1 SGHRS and CDR2 YFSETQ come from the germline V gene. The CDR3 loop spans 14 amino acids. V was pared by 5 bases and J by 4 bases, with 5 bases of the junction left unmatched. CDR3 bases: TGCGCCAGCAGGGAGGGACAGGGGGGATACGAGCAGTACTTC. Its protein is CASREGQGGYEQYF. Full variable domain (rest looked up from reference TRBV5-1 and TRBJ2-7): KAGVTQTPRYLIKTRGQQVTLSCSPISGHRSVSWYQQTPGQGLQFLFEYFSETQRNKGNFPGRFSGRQFSNSRSEMNVSTLELGDSALYLCASREGQGGYEQYFGPGTRLTVT.

This chain uses TRBV30 with TRBJ2-3; 9 bases agree with TRBD2. Per the germline V gene, CDR1 is GTSNPN and CDR2 is SVGIG (reference sequence). CDR3 length: 15 residues. The trim removed 5 bases at V and 5 bases at J, leaving 11 bases unmatched. CDR3 DNA sequence: TGTGCCTGGGCCCCACTAGCGGGCGGTAAAGATACGCAGTATTTT. This gives the protein CAWAPLAGGKDTQYF.

V usage is TRBV7-9 and J usage is TRBJ1-1; perhaps TRBD1 as D (5 bases). The CDR3 sequence is 15 residues long. CDR1 is SEHNR and CDR2 is FQNEAQ in the germline V gene (reference sequence). Trimming left V 1 base short and J 1 base short, with 10 bases between. The CDR3 spells CASSLGRQWNTEAFF. The DNA of the CDR3 is TGTGCCAGCAGCTTAGGTCGACAGTGGAACACTGAAGCTTTCTTT.

DNA for the CDR3: TGCAGCGGTAGCGGGAGGGTTATAGATGAGCAGTTCTTC. Translation gives CSGSGRVIDEQFF. The V call is TRBV29-1, the J call TRBJ2-1, with 11 nucleotides matching TRBD2. J lost 8 bases, V lost 7 bases, and 7 bases had no gene match. The CDR3 is 13 amino acids. Per germline, CDR1 SQVTM and CDR2 ANQGSEA.

The chain carries TRBV6-5 and TRBJ2-2, with a weak D call TRBD1 (6 bases). This CDR3 has 11 amino acids. V was clipped by 11 bases and J by 4 bases, with 8 bases between them. Germline loops: CDR1 MNHEY, CDR2 SVGAGI. This CDR3 reads CALGGTGELFF. The CDR3 nucleotides are TGTGCCTTAGGGGGCACCGGGGAGCTGTTTTTT.

V usage is TRBV28 and J usage is TRBJ2-7; TRBD1 matches at 7 bases. CDR1 and CDR2 (germline): MDHEN, SYDVKM. CDR3 length: 13 amino acids. V was pared by 5 bases and J by 7 bases, with 8 bases of the junction left unmatched. The CDR3: CASSVGQTVEQYF. As DNA, the CDR3 is TGTGCCAGCAGTGTGGGACAGACGGTAGAGCAGTACTTC.

The chain is built from TRBV5-1 and TRBJ2-3; 7 nucleotides align to TRBD2. V lost 2 bases, J lost 3 bases, and 6 bases stayed unmatched. In germline, CDR1 is SGHRS, CDR2 YFSETQ. This CDR3 comprises 15 residues. CDR3 coding DNA: TGCGCCAGCAGCTTAGGCGGGAGCGTAACAGATACGCAGTATTTT. This codes for CASSLGGSVTDTQYF.

The rearrangement links TRBV28 to TRBJ1-2, with D possibly matching TRBD1 (6 bases). The CDR3 is 14 amino acids. V lost 10 bases and J lost 7, with 22 bases in between. Germline V gives CDR1 MDHEN, CDR2 SYDVKM. Written as DNA, the CDR3 is TGTGCCACCATTGAAGGGGGGGAGGGCAGTGGCTACACCTTC. Its translation is CATIEGGEGSGYTF.

This clone was seen just once. The chain is built from TRBV24-1 and TRBJ2-5; 13 bases are shared with TRBD2. CDR1 and CDR2 (germline): KGHDR, SFDVKD. Germline trimming cut 4 bases from V and 5 bases from J; bases unmatched to any gene: 6. The CDR3 is made up of 16 amino acids. The CDR3 coding sequence is TGTGCCACCAGTGACACGGGACTAGCGGGGCTCGAGACCCAGTACTTC. This codes for CATSDTGLAGLETQYF.

The rearrangement uses TRBV5-1 and TRBJ2-1; TRBD1 matches 12 bases. J gave up 8 bases and V 2 bases, and 2 bases lay outside the gene matches. Germline V gives CDR1 SGHRS, CDR2 YFSETQ. This CDR3 has 14 amino acids. The CDR3 loop is CASSFGTGGYEQFF. The CDR3 coding sequence is TGCGCCAGCAGCTTTGGGACAGGGGGCTATGAGCAGTTCTTC.

The chain employs TRBV5-1 and TRBJ2-7, with 10 bases aligning to TRBD1. The CDR3 covers 14 residues. V lost 3 bases, J lost 3 bases, and 3 bases stayed unmatched. The germline CDR1 and CDR2 sequences are SGHRS and YFSETQ. CDR3 DNA: TGCGCCAGCAGCTGGGGGGACAGGGGCTACGAGCAGTACTTC. The encoded protein is CASSWGDRGYEQYF.

The chain uses TRBV11-2 and TRBJ2-3; no clear D gene. The V and J ends lost 5 bases and 5 bases respectively, with 14 bases between them. This CDR3 is 14 amino acids long. The germline V gene has CDR1 SGHAT and CDR2 FQNNGV. CDR3 residues: CASSARHSRDTQYF. In nucleotides, the CDR3 is TGTGCCAGCAGCGCCCGACACTCCCGAGATACGCAGTATTTT.

V is TRBV5-4 and J is TRBJ1-1; D is possibly TRBD1 (5 bases). CDR1 is SGHNT and CDR2 is YYREEE in the germline V gene (reference sequence). CDR3 size: 13 residues. Trimming stripped 4 bases from V and 7 bases from J, with 14 bases between. The CDR3 here is CASSPFRADEAFF. In nucleotides, the CDR3 is TGTGCCAGCAGCCCCTTCAGGGCAGATGAAGCTTTCTTT.

This chain uses TRBV19 with TRBJ1-5; 7 bases agree with TRBD1. V shed 5 bases and J 8 bases; nucleotides not matched to a gene: 9. From germline, CDR1 is LNHDA and CDR2 SQIVND (reference sequence). CDR3 length equals 14 residues. The CDR3 nucleotides are TGTGCCAGTAGTCGGACAGGCGCCCAGAAGCCCCAGCATTTT. Its protein product is CASSRTGAQKPQHF.

This chain joins TRBV15 and TRBJ2-3, with 11 bases lining up with TRBD2. The CDR3 is 16 amino acids. The germline CDR1 and CDR2 sequences are LNHNV and YYDKDF (reference sequence). V lost 1 base to trimming and J lost 0 bases; unmatched junction nucleotides: 0. CDR3 sequence: CATSRGLAGSTDTQYF. CDR3 DNA: TGTGCCACCAGCAGAGGACTAGCGGGGAGCACAGATACGCAGTATTTT.

The chain links TRBV10-3 to TRBJ2-5, with 10 bases identical to TRBD1. The CDR3 totals 15 residues. CDR1 is ENHRY and CDR2 is SYGVKD in the germline V gene. J was trimmed by 0 bases and V by 6 bases; bases with no gene match: 4. The CDR3 bases are TGTGCCATCAGCTCGGACAGGGGGGACCAAGAGACCCAGTACTTC. This encodes CAISSDRGDQETQYF.

The chain combines TRBV28 with TRBJ2-3, with D unclear. Trimming pared 3 bases from V and 6 bases from J, leaving 4 bases between. CDR1 is MDHEN and CDR2 is SYDVKM in the germline V gene. The CDR3 is 11 amino acids. CDR3 in amino acids: CASSFSDTQYF. CDR3 nucleotide sequence: TGTGCCAGCAGTTTCTCGGATACGCAGTATTTT.

The gene calls are TRBV2 and TRBJ1-4; the match to TRBD1 covers 11 bases. V was clipped by 5 bases and J by 10 bases; unmatched bases: 9. The length of the CDR3 is 15 residues. Germline CDR1 reads SNHLY; CDR2 reads FYNNEI. CDR3 amino acids: CASSSRTGGTGKLFF. The CDR3 coding sequence is TGTGCCAGCAGTTCCCGGACAGGGGGCACGGGAAAACTGTTTTTT.

This chain connects TRBV11-2 to TRBJ2-1; 9 bases are a match to TRBD1. Germline assignment: CDR1 SGHAT and CDR2 FQNNGV. CDR3 length: 18 amino acids. V was clipped by 4 bases and J by 7 bases; unmatched bases: 17. Here the CDR3 DNA reads TGTGCCAGCAGCTCCAAACGATCCGGGACAGGGTTATTAAATGAGCAGTTCTTC. Amino acid sequence: CASSSKRSGTGLLNEQFF.

The chain carries TRBV25-1 and TRBJ2-1, with a tentative D call TRBD1 (5 bases). The germline V and J ends were trimmed by 2 bases and 11 bases, with 13 bases remaining between them. CDR3 size: 13 residues. Germline-derived CDR1 and CDR2 are MGHDK and SYGVNS. Here the CDR3 DNA reads TGTGCCAGCAGTGAAACAGGCAAAGGGCAGCAGTTCTTC. Translating gives CASSETGKGQQFF.

The chain uses TRBV19 and TRBJ1-2, with D perhaps TRBD1 (6 bases). Germline V lookup: CDR1 LNHDA, CDR2 SQIVND (reference sequence). V shed 1 base and J shed 2 bases, with 17 bases lying between them. The CDR3 covers 17 residues. The CDR3: CASSIAPGQNRNYGYTF. CDR3 DNA: TGTGCCAGTAGTATAGCGCCAGGACAGAATCGAAACTATGGCTACACCTTC.

Only one count was recorded for this clone. The genes are TRBV7-6 and TRBJ1-2; 8 bases fit TRBD1. Germline V gene data show CDR1 as SGHVS and CDR2 as FNYEAQ. The V segment lost 5 bases and the J segment 8 bases; nucleotides outside the gene matches: 13. CDR3 length equals 15 residues. CDR3 region: CASSLDRALPGGYTF. The CDR3 DNA is TGTGCCAGCAGCCTGGACAGGGCTTTACCGGGGGGCTACACCTTC.

CDR3 sequence: CASSAPRLAGGYEQYF. The CDR3 nucleotides read TGCGCCAGCAGTGCTCCCCGGCTAGCGGGAGGGTACGAGCAGTACTTC. The chain employs TRBV10-1 and TRBJ2-7, with 12 nucleotides matching TRBD2. The length of the CDR3 is 16 residues. V dropped 4 bases and J dropped 4; count of bases not matched to a gene: 8. Germline V gene lookup returns CDR1 WNHNN and CDR2 SYGVQD (reference sequence).

This clone was detected a few times. V usage is TRBV29-1 and J usage is TRBJ2-7; the match to TRBD1 covers 9 bases. The CDR3 loop spans 13 amino acids. CDR1 and CDR2 from the germline V gene are SQVTM and ANQGSEA. With 6 bases clipped from V and 2 bases from J, the junction kept 5 bases outside the gene matches. CDR3 sequence (DNA): TGCAGCGTGGCTAGACAGGGGGCCTACGAGCAGTACTTC. It yields the protein CSVARQGAYEQYF.

The V and J genes are TRBV28 and TRBJ2-7; 14 bases agree with TRBD2. Germline V CDR1 and CDR2: MDHEN, SYDVKM. The CDR3 contains 18 residues. Unmatched junction bases numbered 12, after V lost 8 bases and J lost 0 bases. In DNA, the CDR3 is TGTGCCAGCGGGACGGGACTAGCGGGAGAGGGGGGCTCCTACGAGCAGTACTTC. Translating gives CASGTGLAGEGGSYEQYF.

The chain uses TRBV28 and TRBJ1-2, with 7 bases that match TRBD1. The V and J ends lost 6 bases and 0 bases, in that order; junction bases with no gene match: 7. The CDR3 contains 15 residues. Per germline, CDR1 MDHEN and CDR2 SYDVKM. CDR3 sequence (DNA): TGTGCCAGCAGCCTGCTGGGGACAGCTAACTATGGCTACACCTTC. Translating gives CASSLLGTANYGYTF.